The 6 T cell receptor beta chains presented below share a single source sample, sequenced in a study of blood T cell repertoires in COVID-19. Here immunoSEQ multiplex PCR was the method, and the copy in TCRdb shows in-frame clones only, minus some. The data contain 150,000 or so clones, around 89% of them singletons. The sequencing sample was made of peripheral blood. Receptors originate from a man aged 18 to 35 with COVID-19, enrolled during active disease.

The chain employs TRBV5-4 and TRBJ2-5; 9 bases line up with TRBD2. The CDR3 length is 16 residues. Looked up from germline, CDR1 is SGHNT and CDR2 is YYREEE (reference sequence). V lost 5 bases and J lost 4; bases outside the gene matches: 12. For the CDR3, the DNA is TGTGCCAGCAGTCGTCCTAGCGGGACGGTTCGAGAGACCCAGTACTTC. It codes for CASSRPSGTVRETQYF.

V usage is TRBV11-1 and J usage is TRBJ2-1; D unclear. V was shortened by 4 bases and J by 9 bases, with 16 bases between the two germline ends. The CDR3 sequence is 14 residues long. Looked up from germline, CDR1 is SGHAT and CDR2 is FQDESV (reference sequence). As DNA, the CDR3 is TGTGCCAGCAGCTCGGGTTTTGATCTGGGTGAGCAGTTCTTC. Encoded protein: CASSSGFDLGEQFF.

The chain joins TRBV2 to TRBJ2-1; 11 nucleotides match TRBD2. The length of the CDR3 is 17 residues. The V gene end was trimmed by 2 bases and the J gene end by 3 bases; junction bases not matched to a gene: 6. Germline CDR1 SNHLY, CDR2 FYNNEI. DNA for the CDR3: TGTGCCAGCAGTGAAAAAGGACTAGCGGGTTTCTACAATGAGCAGTTCTTC. This sequence encodes CASSEKGLAGFYNEQFF.

V gene TRBV30 combines with J gene TRBJ2-1; the D gene is possibly TRBD2 (5 bases). This CDR3 contains 15 residues. Germline values: CDR1 GTSNPN, CDR2 SVGIG (reference sequence). Trimming cost V 1 base and J 0 bases, with 10 bases left between them. CDR3: CAWSERDYSYNEQFF. CDR3 bases: TGTGCCTGGAGTGAGAGGGATTACTCCTACAATGAGCAGTTCTTC.

J is TRBJ1-1 and V is TRBV5-8, with TRBD1 matching over 9 bases. In germline, CDR1 is SGHTS, CDR2 YDEGEE. With V trimmed by 3 bases and J by 5 bases, 5 bases remained unmatched. This CDR3 has 14 amino acids. The CDR3 DNA is TGTGCCAGCAGCTCCGGACAGGGGAGGACTGAAGCTTTCTTT. It yields the protein CASSSGQGRTEAFF.

The J gene is TRBJ2-2, the V gene TRBV27; 10 bases fit TRBD1. The CDR3 has 15 residues. Unmatched junction bases numbered 3, after V lost 3 bases and J lost 5 bases. Germline V gene data show CDR1 as MNHEY and CDR2 as SMNVEV (reference sequence). CDR3 sequence: CASSFDRGQTGELFF. CDR3 coding DNA: TGTGCCAGCAGTTTTGACAGGGGGCAGACCGGGGAGCTGTTTTTT.